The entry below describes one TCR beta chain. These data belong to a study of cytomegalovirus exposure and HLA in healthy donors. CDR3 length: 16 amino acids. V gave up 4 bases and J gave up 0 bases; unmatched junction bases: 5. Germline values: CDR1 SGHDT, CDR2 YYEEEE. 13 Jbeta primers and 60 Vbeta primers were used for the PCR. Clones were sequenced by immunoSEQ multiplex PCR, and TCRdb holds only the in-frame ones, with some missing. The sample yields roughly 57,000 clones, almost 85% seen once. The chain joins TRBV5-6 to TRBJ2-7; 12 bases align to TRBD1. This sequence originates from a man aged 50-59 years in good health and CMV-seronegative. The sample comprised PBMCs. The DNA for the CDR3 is TGTGCCAGCAGCGGAGGGACAGGGGGCCTCTCCTACGAGCAGTACTTC. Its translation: CASSGGTGGLSYEQYF.